This paragraph reports one TCR beta chain. Its antigen is unknown. The second PCR ran about 6 to 12 cycles with a sample-barcoded 5' primer and J-beta primers. Each sample provided no less than 2.5 million CDR3-containing paired-end reads. In TCRdb, the 5' RACE reads were re-called with MiXCR into one record per CDR3 protein. The data show more than 800,000 distinct CDR3 sequences, about 28% seen once. These data are taken from a study of blood T cells in healthy people across ages. Study outcomes and limitations: Older age coincided with a roughly linear decline in TCR beta diversity per million T cells.

Germline-derived CDR1 and CDR2 are SGHAT and FQNNGV. This CDR3 has 16 residues. The trim removed 6 bases at V and 4 bases at J, leaving 12 bases unmatched. The people who gave samples were healthy Caucasians from Russia, aged roughly 6 to 100. About 10 milliliters was the volume of peripheral blood drawn from each donor. Input material: blood. The source of this sequence is a woman of 80 years or more in good health. The chain employs TRBV11-2 and TRBJ2-3; 8 bases map to TRBD2. The DNA of the CDR3 is TGTGCCAGCAGGGGGGATCAGCGGGAGTGGGCAGATACGCAGTATTTT. Translating it yields CASRGDQREWADTQYF.